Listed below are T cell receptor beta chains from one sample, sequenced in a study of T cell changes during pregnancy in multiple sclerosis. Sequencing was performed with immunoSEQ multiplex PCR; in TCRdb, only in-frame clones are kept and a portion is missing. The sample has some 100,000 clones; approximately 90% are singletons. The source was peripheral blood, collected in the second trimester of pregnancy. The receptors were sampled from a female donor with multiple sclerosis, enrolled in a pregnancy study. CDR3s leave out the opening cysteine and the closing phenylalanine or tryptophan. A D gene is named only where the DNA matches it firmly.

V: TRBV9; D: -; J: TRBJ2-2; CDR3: ASSVESGGNTGELF
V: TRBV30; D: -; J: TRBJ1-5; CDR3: AWRPGDNQPQH
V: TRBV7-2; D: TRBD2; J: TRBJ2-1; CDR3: ASNPSGGSNEQF
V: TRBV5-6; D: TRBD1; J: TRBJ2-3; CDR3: ASSFPGQGTDTQY
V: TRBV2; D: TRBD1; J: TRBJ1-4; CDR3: ASSPLTGGVIKLF
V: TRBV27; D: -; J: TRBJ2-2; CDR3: ASSLYGATGELF
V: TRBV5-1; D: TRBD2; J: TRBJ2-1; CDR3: ASNIAGVASYNEQF
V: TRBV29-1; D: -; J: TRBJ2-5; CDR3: SVYGETQY
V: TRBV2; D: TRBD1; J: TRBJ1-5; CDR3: ASAADRASNQPQH
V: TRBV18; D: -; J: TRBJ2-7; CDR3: ASSPKQTLSSYEQY
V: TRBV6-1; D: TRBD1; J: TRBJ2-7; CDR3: ASRPGQGLYEQY
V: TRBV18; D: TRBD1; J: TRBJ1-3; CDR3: ASSPLGTADSGNTIY
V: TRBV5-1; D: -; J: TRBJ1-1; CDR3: ASSLSPGSGTEAF
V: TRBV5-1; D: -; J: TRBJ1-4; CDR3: ASSLAQGNYEKLF
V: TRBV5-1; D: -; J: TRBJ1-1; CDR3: ASRSGTSINTEAF
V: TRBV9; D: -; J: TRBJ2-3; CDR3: ASSVTSGQLTDTQY
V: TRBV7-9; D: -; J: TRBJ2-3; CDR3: ASSLAGRTDTQY
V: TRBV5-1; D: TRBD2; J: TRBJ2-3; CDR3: ASAKAGASTDTQY
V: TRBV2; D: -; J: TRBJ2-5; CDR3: ASSKLLAQETQY
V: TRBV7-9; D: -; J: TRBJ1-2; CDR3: ASRREYGYT
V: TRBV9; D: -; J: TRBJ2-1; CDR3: ASSVGVKEQF
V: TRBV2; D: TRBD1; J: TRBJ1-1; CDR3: ASSQTGITEAF
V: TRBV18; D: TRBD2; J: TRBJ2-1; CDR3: ASSPGGAGHYNEQF
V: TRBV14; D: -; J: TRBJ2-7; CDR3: ASSHGGLVYEQY
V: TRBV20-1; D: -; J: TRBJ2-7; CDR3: SARASGEQY
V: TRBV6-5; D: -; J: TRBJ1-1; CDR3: ASSYLGGRTEAF
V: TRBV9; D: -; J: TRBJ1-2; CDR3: ASREGTGYGYT
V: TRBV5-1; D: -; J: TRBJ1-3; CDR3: ASGEGVSGNTIY
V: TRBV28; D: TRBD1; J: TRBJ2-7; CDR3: ASNPRTGGTYEQY
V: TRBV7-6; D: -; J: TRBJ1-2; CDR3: ASSSGQNYGYT
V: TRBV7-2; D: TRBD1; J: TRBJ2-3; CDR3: ASSSDRGGTDTQY
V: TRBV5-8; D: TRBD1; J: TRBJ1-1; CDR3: ASSLGTGKNTEAF